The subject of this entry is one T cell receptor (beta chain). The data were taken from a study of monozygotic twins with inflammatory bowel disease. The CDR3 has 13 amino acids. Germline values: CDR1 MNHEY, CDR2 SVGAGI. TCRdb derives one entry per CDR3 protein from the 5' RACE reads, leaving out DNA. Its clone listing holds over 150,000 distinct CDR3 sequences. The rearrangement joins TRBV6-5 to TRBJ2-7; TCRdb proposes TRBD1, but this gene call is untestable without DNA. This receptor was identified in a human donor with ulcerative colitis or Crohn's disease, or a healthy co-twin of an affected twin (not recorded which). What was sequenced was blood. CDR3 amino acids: CASRRQGGYEQYF.